Following are 22 T cell receptor beta chains from one sample sequenced in a study of cytomegalovirus exposure and HLA in healthy donors. The PCR made use of 60 Vbeta and 13 Jbeta primers. Profiled with immunoSEQ multiplex PCR; TCRdb holds only in-frame clones, not every one. The table lists roughly 160,000 clones, more than 60% of them singletons. Sequencing was carried out using PBMCs. Receptors were obtained from a woman between 35 and 50 years old in good health and CMV-seropositive.

The chain employs TRBV27 and TRBJ2-7, with a tentative D call TRBD1 (6 bases). Trimming pared 6 bases from V and 1 base from J, leaving 13 bases between. The CDR3 length is 14 residues. CDR1 and CDR2 (germline): MNHEY, SMNVEV (reference sequence). CDR3 sequence (DNA): TGTGCCAGCAGGGCTCACAGGGAGTCCTACGAGCAGTACTTC. It encodes CASRAHRESYEQYF.

This clone was observed a handful of times. The rearrangement uses TRBV29-1 and TRBJ2-5; perhaps TRBD2 as D (6 bases). The germline CDR1 and CDR2 sequences are SQVTM and ANQGSEA. V was pared by 6 bases and J by 7 bases, with 15 bases between. The CDR3 runs 12 residues. The CDR3 nucleotides are TGCAGCGTCGAGCGGGCGACGGGGACCCAGTACTTC. Amino acid sequence: CSVERATGTQYF.

The sample holds a few counts of this clone. A far more abundant clone sits one base away, making this likely a read error. The chain links TRBV5-1 to TRBJ2-7, with 10 bases fitting TRBD1. This CDR3 comprises 14 residues. J lost 2 bases, V lost 5 bases, and 4 bases had no gene match. Germline CDR1 and CDR2: SGHRS and YFSETQ. The CDR3 protein is CASRTGTGAYEQYF. As DNA, the CDR3 is TGCGCCAGCAGGACCGGGACAGGGGCCTACGAGCAGTACTTC.

This clone was seen once. The chain recombines TRBV29-1 with TRBJ2-3, with TRBD1 matching 7 bases. The CDR3 sequence is 13 residues long. The germline V gene has CDR1 SQVTM and CDR2 ANQGSEA. The J segment lost 2 bases and the V segment lost 8 bases, leaving 7 bases of the junction unmatched. Here the CDR3 reads CSFRTGPTDTQYF. The CDR3 DNA reads TGCAGCTTCCGGACAGGTCCCACAGATACGCAGTATTTT.

This clone was seen only a few times. The rearrangement uses TRBV7-3 and TRBJ2-6; 9 nucleotides agree with TRBD1. V was pared by 5 bases and J by 17 bases, with 10 bases of the junction left unmatched. CDR1 is SGHTA, CDR2 FQGTGA, per germline. CDR3 length: 13 amino acids. CDR3 bases: TGTGCCAGCAGCCTCGGACAGGGGAATAAAATGACTTTC. Protein sequence: CASSLGQGNKMTF.

This clone was counted a few times. The rearrangement uses TRBV19 and TRBJ1-5, with D possibly TRBD1 on 6 matching bases. Germline V gene sequence: CDR1 LNHDA, CDR2 SQIVND (reference sequence). This CDR3 is 16 amino acids long. Deletions cut 6 bases from V and 1 base from J, with 16 bases between. CDR3: CASRPSTGSSNQPQHF. The CDR3 DNA reads as TGTGCCAGTAGGCCCTCTACAGGGAGCAGCAATCAGCCCCAGCATTTT.

The V gene is TRBV28, the J gene TRBJ1-5; possible D gene TRBD1, 6 bases. The CDR3 is 17 amino acids. Germline V CDR1 and CDR2: MDHEN, SYDVKM. Trimming took 3 bases from V and 2 from J, leaving 17 bases between them. The CDR3 protein is CASSFPLYRQGNQPQHF. For the CDR3, the DNA is TGTGCCAGCAGTTTCCCCCTCTACAGACAGGGCAATCAGCCCCAGCATTTT.

V and J are TRBV9 and TRBJ2-1; 9 bases are a match to TRBD2. The CDR3 covers 15 residues. Germline CDR1 is SGDLS and CDR2 is YYNGEE. V lost 3 bases to trimming and J lost 4 bases; unmatched junction nucleotides: 5. The CDR3 sequence: CASSGSGGKYNEQFF. The CDR3 DNA reads TGTGCCAGCAGCGGTAGCGGGGGTAAATACAATGAGCAGTTCTTC.

The V call is TRBV20-1, the J call TRBJ2-7, with 9 bases lining up with TRBD2. Per the germline V gene, CDR1 is DFQATT and CDR2 is SNEGSKA (reference sequence). This CDR3 comprises 11 residues. J was trimmed by 2 bases and V by 7 bases; bases with no gene match: 0. CDR3 nucleotides: TGCAGTGGGACTAGCGCCTACGAGCAGTACTTC. This sequence encodes CSGTSAYEQYF.

This clone was found once. The chain carries TRBV15 and TRBJ1-1; D gene ambiguous. The germline V gene has CDR1 LNHNV and CDR2 YYDKDF (reference sequence). The ends were cut back, 0 bases at V and 1 base at J, with 12 bases in the middle. There are 16 residues in the CDR3. The chain's CDR3 is CATSREIARGNTEAFF. The DNA of the CDR3 is TGTGCCACCAGCAGAGAGATCGCACGGGGGAACACTGAAGCTTTCTTT.

This clone came up once. The chain links TRBV2 to TRBJ1-2; 8 bases line up with TRBD1. The CDR3 runs 15 residues. The germline gives CDR1 SNHLY, CDR2 FYNNEI. The V segment lost 6 bases and the J segment 7 bases; nucleotides outside the gene matches: 13. This CDR3 is CASREYRAQGGGYTF. The DNA for the CDR3 is TGTGCCAGCAGGGAATACCGGGCACAGGGGGGTGGCTACACCTTC.

With regard to this clone: The same CDR3 also results from other DNA sequences found in this sample. The chain employs TRBV18 and TRBJ2-7; 7 bases agree with TRBD2. Germline V gene sequence: CDR1 KGHSH, CDR2 LQKENI. The CDR3 sequence is 13 residues long. V shed 3 bases and J 4 bases; nucleotides not matched to a gene: 3. CDR3 coding DNA: TGTGCCAGCTCACCGGGACTACAGTACGAGCAGTACTTC. This gives the protein CASSPGLQYEQYF.

This sequence joins TRBV11-3 and TRBJ2-2, with D perhaps TRBD2 (6 bases). The V gene's germline CDR1 is SGHNT and CDR2 YENEEA. With 1 base removed from V and 2 bases from J, the gap between germline ends came to 8 bases. There are 15 residues in the CDR3. The CDR3 region is CASSLAGDNTGELFF. The CDR3 nucleotides read TGTGCCAGCAGCTTAGCGGGGGACAACACCGGGGAGCTGTTTTTT. Using reference TRBV11-3 and TRBJ2-2 for the parts outside the CDR3, the full variable domain is EAGVVQSPRYKIIEKKQPVAFWCNPISGHNTLYWYLQNLGQGPELLIRYENEEAVDDSQLPKDRFSAERLKGVDSTLKIQPAELGDSAVYLCASSLAGDNTGELFFGEGSRLTVL.

The rearrangement joins TRBV7-9 to TRBJ2-3; TRBD2 agrees at 8 bases. Looked up from germline, CDR1 is SEHNR and CDR2 is FQNEAQ (reference sequence). V dropped 4 bases and J dropped 4; count of bases not matched to a gene: 10. CDR3 size: 16 residues. The CDR3 DNA sequence: TGTGCCAGCAGCTCCGCCAGCGGGAGTAGCTCAGATACGCAGTATTTT. This sequence encodes CASSSASGSSSDTQYF.

The chain joins TRBV6-5 to TRBJ2-7, with 9 nucleotides matching TRBD2. The CDR3 sequence is 15 residues long. Germline assignment: CDR1 MNHEY and CDR2 SVGAGI. The V gene end was trimmed by 1 base and the J gene end by 5 bases; junction bases not matched to a gene: 6. CDR3 in amino acids: CASSYYGTSSHEQYF. The CDR3, as DNA: TGTGCCAGCAGTTACTATGGGACTAGCAGTCACGAGCAGTACTTC.

This clone was picked up a small number of times. The rearrangement joins TRBV19 to TRBJ2-1; 13 positions agree with TRBD2. V was pared by 7 bases and J by 7 bases, with 13 bases of the junction left unmatched. The CDR3 spans 17 residues. Germline V gene sequence: CDR1 LNHDA, CDR2 SQIVND (reference sequence). CDR3 protein: CASTLRRTSGRGNEQFF. The DNA of the CDR3 is TGTGCCAGTACTCTACGAAGGACTAGCGGGAGAGGGAATGAGCAGTTCTTC.

The chain employs TRBV7-2 and TRBJ1-3; 7 bases are shared with TRBD1. The CDR3 runs to 15 residues. After removal of 1 base from V and 5 bases from J, the junction contained 5 bases not matched to a gene. Germline loops: CDR1 SGHTA, CDR2 FQGNSA. The CDR3 DNA is TGTGCCAGCAGCTTAGAGGGGGCTAACCGAAACACCATATATTTT. Protein: CASSLEGANRNTIYF.

The count of this clone is one. This rearrangement joins TRBV19 to TRBJ1-5; 11 bases match TRBD1. From germline, CDR1 is LNHDA and CDR2 SQIVND (reference sequence). Trimming cost V 6 bases and J 7 bases; bases outside gene matches: 11. CDR3 length: 16 residues. The CDR3 sequence: CASSRRDRGEGQPQHF. The CDR3 coding sequence is TGTGCCAGTAGCCGCCGGGACAGGGGGGAGGGGCAGCCCCAGCATTTT.

The V gene is TRBV6-5, the J gene TRBJ1-5; no firm D call. V dropped 2 bases and J dropped 3 bases, with 8 bases sitting between them. CDR1 is MNHEY, CDR2 SVGAGI, per germline. The CDR3 runs 14 residues. The CDR3 DNA sequence: TGTGCCAGCAGTTACGAGGCCAACAATCAGCCCCAGCATTTT. Protein product: CASSYEANNQPQHF.

Regarding this clone: The junction and the germline gene differ at one end; a read error may be behind it. The same CDR3 arises from other DNA sequences in this sample as well. The chain joins TRBV7-7 to TRBJ2-3, with TRBD2 matching 10 bases. Germline-derived CDR1 and CDR2 are SSHAT and FNYEAQ (reference sequence). The CDR3 has 14 residues. CDR3 protein: CASSLAGGTDTQYF. The CDR3 DNA is TGTGCTAGCAGCTTAGCGGGAGGTACAGATACGCAGTATTTT.

This chain uses TRBV6-5 with TRBJ2-7, with 12 bases that match TRBD1. V lost 7 bases to trimming and J lost 6 bases; unmatched junction nucleotides: 7. CDR3 length equals 14 residues. CDR1 MNHEY and CDR2 SVGAGI come from the germline V gene. The CDR3 bases are TGTGCCAGCACCACCGGGACAGGGGGCTCCGAGCAGTACTTC. It yields the protein CASTTGTGGSEQYF.

The gene calls are TRBV10-1 and TRBJ1-2; 9 bases agree with TRBD1. The V and J ends lost 5 bases and 3 bases, in that order; junction bases with no gene match: 10. This CDR3 spans 16 amino acids. Per the germline V gene, CDR1 is WNHNN and CDR2 is SYGVQD (reference sequence). The DNA for the CDR3 is TGCGCCAGCAGTTGGAGTGGACAGGGGAGGTACTATGGCTACACCTTC. Protein product: CASSWSGQGRYYGYTF.